The clone carrying this T cell receptor beta chain was observed at least ten times. What it binds is not known. A sample-barcoded 5' primer and a J-beta primer mix were used in a second PCR of about 7 to 12 cycles. Each cDNA molecule, via a template-switch adaptor with 12 random nucleotides, was tagged. TCRdb reanalysed the 5' RACE reads using MiXCR and keeps one entry per CDR3 protein. The table includes about 1.6 million distinct CDR3 sequences, about 35% detected once. Germline CDR1 MGHDK, CDR2 SYGVNS. V lost 4 bases and J lost 4, with 8 bases in between. The CDR3 length is 12 residues. This sample is part of a study of blood T cells in healthy people across ages. Findings of the study overall: Roughly linearly, TCR beta diversity per million T cells fell as age increased. Those diversity estimates obtained from one million T cells were thought to be underestimates.

The sequence came from a woman under 40 in good health. The rearrangement uses TRBV25-1 and TRBJ2-7; TRBD2 might be the D (5 bases). Sequencing was done on a sample of blood. CDR3 sequence: CASSGLNYEQYF. The CDR3 DNA reads TGTGCCAGCAGTGGACTAAATTACGAGCAGTACTTC.